This record covers a single T cell receptor (beta chain). The data were taken from a study of blood T cell repertoires in COVID-19. Study-level background: The samples span acute and convalescent COVID-19 from the United States, Italy and Spain. The cDNA or gDNA used as material had been derived from T cells, B-cell-depleted T cells, or PBMCs.

Per the original methods: Reference gene primer amplification gave nucleated cell count estimates. The repertoire was sequenced with immunoSEQ multiplex PCR; TCRdb's copy has only in-frame clones and lacks some. For V, J and clone size, that table is used; D and trimming come from the DNA. The sample includes 150,000 to 200,000 clones, roughly 80% seen only once; the top ten take 17%. Looked up from germline, CDR1 is SGDLS and CDR2 is YYNGEE. This CDR3 region has 17 residues. V was pared by 1 base and J by 8 bases, with 24 bases between. The J gene is TRBJ1-2, the V gene TRBV9, with unresolved D. The sequence was obtained from a man aged 60-69 years with active or convalescent COVID-19. The material sequenced was peripheral blood. This chain's CDR3 is CASSVLNPPGDHGGYTF. CDR3 nucleotide sequence: TGTGCCAGCAGCGTACTCAACCCCCCCGGGGATCATGGAGGCTACACCTTC.